This T cell receptor (beta chain) stems from a study of T cells expressing NK-cell markers. The wider study: The authors derived TCR beta repertoires from sorted CD3+CD56+NKG2C+, CD3+CD56+NKG2C- and CD3+CD56-NKG2C+ T cells.

The study's findings and limits: A few donors' CD3+CD56-NKG2C+ cells were dominated by the same clonotypes.

TCRdb re-analyzed the 5' RACE reads; it lists each CDR3 protein once, without DNA. The sample holds 350,000 to 450,000 distinct CDR3 sequences. Germline V gene sequence: CDR1 MNHNS, CDR2 SASEGT. The CDR3 extends over 13 amino acids. Turning to this clonotype: The antigen is unknown.

This chain uses TRBV6-1 with TRBJ1-2. Sequencing used blood T cells: a sorted CD56 or NKG2C T cell subset, CD4+ or CD8+ T cells, or bulk PBMC T cells (not recorded which). This TCR was recovered from a man between 18 and 69 years old in good health. CDR3 amino acids: CASSEALTFGYTF.